A single sample gave rise to the 23 T cell receptor beta chains below, sequenced in a study of response to subunit inactivated influenza vaccine. TCRdb redid the calling of the RT-PCR reads with MiXCR, one entry per CDR3 protein. The table lists about 500,000 distinct CDR3 sequences, approximately 7.7% of them singletons. The sequencing used PBMCs from blood, collected 23 months after vaccination. Receptors originate from a man in his fifties or sixties who received an inactivated influenza vaccine.

The CDR3 region has the DNA TGCGCCAGCAGCTGGAAGGTGAGGGATGAAAAACTGTTTTTT. Translated: CASSWKVRDEKLFF. This sequence joins TRBV5-1 and TRBJ1-4; D is unclear. CDR1 SGHRS and CDR2 YFSETQ come from the germline V gene. The CDR3 extends over 14 amino acids. V was shortened by 3 bases and J by 6 bases, with 12 bases between the two germline ends.

This clonotype was observed many times. The chain joins TRBV29-1 to TRBJ1-2; 11 bases are a match to TRBD1. The germline CDR1 and CDR2 sequences are SQVTM and ANQGSEA. This CDR3 contains 14 residues. Trimming took 5 bases from V and 3 from J; bases not matched to a gene: 5. In nucleotides, the CDR3 is TGCAGCGTTCCCCGGACAGGGGGCTACTATGGCTACACCTTC. This codes for CSVPRTGGYYGYTF. Filled out from reference TRBV29-1 and TRBJ1-2, the complete variable domain reads SAVISQKPSRDICQRGTSLTIQCQVDSQVTMMFWYRQQPGQSLTLIATANQGSEATYESGFVIDKFPISRPNLTFSTLTVSNMSPEDSSIYLCSVPRTGGYYGYTFGSGTRLTVV.

This chain links TRBV5-1 with TRBJ2-5; 7 bases are shared with TRBD2. The germline gives CDR1 SGHRS, CDR2 YFSETQ. The CDR3 extends over 14 amino acids. The ends lost 7 bases at V and 5 bases at J; junction bases unmatched: 11. CDR3: CASGPSGKGETQYF. CDR3 bases: TGCGCCAGCGGGCCGAGCGGGAAGGGTGAGACCCAGTACTTC.

CDR3: CASSHRASNQPQHF. The CDR3 nucleotides are TGTGCCAGCAGTCATCGGGCAAGCAATCAGCCCCAGCATTTT. V and J are TRBV12-3 or TRBV12-4 and TRBJ1-5; D is undetermined. Trimming stripped 5 bases from V and 1 base from J, with 9 bases between. The CDR3 is 14 amino acids.

This clonotype was found many times. This rearrangement joins TRBV7-2 to TRBJ1-2, with 8 bases matching TRBD1. Germline loops: CDR1 SGHTA, CDR2 FQGNSA. The V gene end was trimmed by 5 bases and the J gene end by 8 bases; junction bases not matched to a gene: 7. CDR3 length equals 13 residues. This CDR3 is CASSLGQEGGYTF. CDR3 nucleotides: TGTGCCAGCAGCCTGGGACAGGAAGGGGGCTACACCTTC.

V usage is TRBV11-2 and J usage is TRBJ2-5; tentatively, D is TRBD1 (5 bases). The germline gives CDR1 SGHAT, CDR2 FQNNGV. The CDR3 extends over 12 amino acids. Trimming left V 5 bases short and J 6 bases short, with 10 bases between. The CDR3 DNA is TGTGCCAGCAGCCCCCAGGGTCAGACCCAGTACTTC. Translating it yields CASSPQGQTQYF.

The CDR3 protein is CASSPTGVDNEQFF. The CDR3 region has the DNA TGTGCCAGCAGCCCAACAGGGGTAGACAATGAGCAGTTCTTC. The chain employs TRBV6-1 and TRBJ2-1, with 7 positions matching TRBD1. Germline values: CDR1 MNHNS, CDR2 SASEGT. V gave up 6 bases and J gave up 5 bases; unmatched junction bases: 7. This CDR3 has 14 residues.

This clonotype was detected only a few times. The chain is built from TRBV25-1 and TRBJ2-1; 8 positions match TRBD1. V shed 7 bases, J shed 4 bases, and the junction held 6 bases outside the gene matches. The germline gives CDR1 MGHDK, CDR2 SYGVNS. The CDR3 is 14 amino acids. DNA for the CDR3: TGTGCCAGCACCGGACAGGGATCATACAATGAGCAGTTCTTC. Its protein is CASTGQGSYNEQFF.

CDR3 coding DNA: TGTGCCAGCTCACCACCAACAGCTCCAACTAACTATGGCTACACCTTC. Its protein product is CASSPPTAPTNYGYTF. This rearrangement joins TRBV18 to TRBJ1-2; D uncertain. Germline-derived CDR1 and CDR2 are KGHSH and LQKENI. This CDR3 has 16 amino acids. V lost 0 bases and J lost 0, with 11 bases in between.

In its sample, this clonotype was seen many times. The rearrangement uses TRBV12-3 or TRBV12-4 and TRBJ2-7; 8 bases are shared with TRBD2. CDR3 length: 17 residues. Germline trimming cut 0 bases from V and 3 bases from J; bases unmatched to any gene: 10. CDR3 nucleotides: TGTGCCAGCAGTTTAGCGCTTAGCGGGGATTCCTTCTACGAGCAGTACTTC. This sequence encodes CASSLALSGDSFYEQYF.

This clonotype came up a few times. The chain has TRBV11-2 and TRBJ2-5; the match to TRBD1 covers 8 bases. The CDR3 extends over 15 amino acids. V lost 5 bases to trimming and J lost 5 bases; unmatched junction nucleotides: 10. Germline lookup yields CDR1 SGHAT and CDR2 FQNNGV. The CDR3 protein is CASSPSGGWQETQYF. Written as DNA, the CDR3 is TGTGCCAGCAGCCCTTCAGGGGGCTGGCAGGAGACCCAGTACTTC.

This chain connects TRBV10-2 to TRBJ2-7; 7 positions match TRBD1. Germline V gene sequence: CDR1 WSHSY, CDR2 SAAADI. This CDR3 region has 13 residues. Trimming took 6 bases from V and 3 from J; bases not matched to a gene: 5. This chain's CDR3 is CASSQGQFYEQYF. DNA of the CDR3: TGCGCCAGCAGCCAGGGACAGTTCTACGAGCAGTACTTC.

This chain uses TRBV9 with TRBJ2-7, with D perhaps given as TRBD1 or TRBD2 (5 bases each). The V and J ends lost 2 bases and 7 bases respectively, with 16 bases between them. Germline V gives CDR1 SGDLS, CDR2 YYNGEE. CDR3 length equals 14 residues. The CDR3 loop is CASSVRAAGYEQYF. As DNA, the CDR3 is TGTGCCAGCAGCGTGCGGGCGGCAGGGTATGAGCAGTACTTC.

This clonotype was picked up many times. This chain uses TRBV12-3 or TRBV12-4 with TRBJ1-2; D is possibly TRBD1 (6 bases). V lost 1 base and J 6 bases, leaving 15 bases between the germline ends. This CDR3 comprises 15 residues. The CDR3 DNA reads TGTGCCAGCAGTTTAGGGGGATACAGGGCCGATGGCTACACCTTC. Amino acids: CASSLGGYRADGYTF.

This sequence joins TRBV12-3 or TRBV12-4 and TRBJ2-3, with a weak D call TRBD2 (6 bases). The CDR3 runs to 15 residues. V was clipped by 3 bases and J by 1 base, with 11 bases between them. CDR3 sequence (DNA): TGTGCCAGCAGTTTTAGACTAGTTCGCACAGATACGCAGTATTTT. Translation: CASSFRLVRTDTQYF.

The chain employs TRBV12-3 or TRBV12-4 and TRBJ2-7; TRBD1 matches at 9 bases. V was pared by 5 bases and J by 0 bases, with 2 bases of the junction left unmatched. This CDR3 comprises 14 residues. CDR3 amino acids: CASSTGGPSYEQYF. CDR3 sequence (DNA): TGTGCCAGCAGTACAGGGGGCCCCTCCTACGAGCAGTACTTC.

This chain connects TRBV20-1 to TRBJ2-3, with a weak D call TRBD2 (5 bases). CDR3 length: 17 residues. CDR1 and CDR2 from the germline V gene are DFQATT and SNEGSKA (reference sequence). Trimming pared 5 bases from V and 1 base from J, leaving 22 bases between. CDR3 sequence reads: CSAQGFRVSGGTDTQYF. CDR3 bases: TGCAGTGCTCAAGGTTTTCGTGTGTCCGGGGGCACAGATACGCAGTATTTT.

This chain connects TRBV3-1 to TRBJ2-5, with D uncertain. This CDR3 spans 19 amino acids. Trimming pared 0 bases from V and 1 base from J, leaving 21 bases between. In germline, CDR1 is LGHDT, CDR2 YNNKEL (reference sequence). The CDR3 coding sequence is TGTGCCAGCAGCCAAGAGGGAAGGCCCCGGGTGGTAGTCCAAGAGACCCAGTACTTC. This sequence encodes CASSQEGRPRVVVQETQYF.

This clonotype has at least ten counts. The CDR3 DNA sequence: TGTGCCAGCAGTTCAGACGGGGACAGGGGGGGGACCCAGTACTTC. Protein product: CASSSDGDRGGTQYF. The chain recombines TRBV28 with TRBJ2-5; 11 bases agree with TRBD1. Germline loops: CDR1 MDHEN, CDR2 SYDVKM. There are 15 residues in the CDR3. V shed 4 bases, J shed 7 bases, and the junction held 8 bases outside the gene matches.

This clonotype was seen repeatedly, ten times or more. The CDR3 protein is CASSLGASTAYEQYF. For the CDR3, the DNA is TGTGCCAGCAGTTTAGGGGCCTCAACTGCCTACGAGCAGTACTTC. V is TRBV12-3 or TRBV12-4 and J is TRBJ2-7; no clear D gene. V was cut by 1 base and J by 2 bases, with 12 bases left in between. CDR3 length equals 15 residues.

This clonotype was observed a few times. The gene calls are TRBV29-1 and TRBJ2-7, with a possible D match to TRBD1 (5 bases). CDR3 length: 12 amino acids. Germline CDR1 and CDR2: SQVTM and ANQGSEA. The V end lost 4 bases, the J end lost 4 bases, and 11 bases lay between the germline ends. The DNA for the CDR3 is TGCAGCGTTGGTTCAGGGAAGTACGAGCAGTACTTC. Amino acids: CSVGSGKYEQYF.

In its sample, this clonotype was seen a few times. The V call is TRBV20-1, the J call TRBJ2-3; TRBD2 agrees at 8 bases. The trim removed 1 base at V and 5 bases at J, leaving 8 bases unmatched. The germline V gene encodes CDR1 DFQATT and CDR2 SNEGSKA (reference sequence). The CDR3 totals 15 residues. CDR3 loop: CSARGASGFKDTQYF. DNA of the CDR3: TGCAGTGCTAGAGGGGCTAGCGGGTTTAAAGATACGCAGTATTTT.

The rearrangement uses TRBV6-6 and TRBJ1-1; 7 bases are a match to TRBD1. Germline V lookup: CDR1 MNHNY, CDR2 SVGAGI (reference sequence). V was pared by 6 bases and J by 1 base, with 8 bases of the junction left unmatched. There are 15 residues in the CDR3. The CDR3 here is CASSMNRGANTEAFF. Here the CDR3 DNA reads TGTGCCAGCAGCATGAACAGGGGAGCGAACACTGAAGCTTTCTTT.